One sample yielded the 20 T cell receptor beta chains listed below, sequenced in a study. TCRdb re-called the RT-PCR reads with MiXCR, one entry per CDR3 protein. Of about 700,000 distinct CDR3 sequences in the sample, approximately 15% were seen once. The specimen sequenced was memory CD4+ T cells from blood. The origin of the receptors is a female donor in good health, serving as a healthy control.

The sample holds many counts of this clonotype. The J gene is TRBJ1-1, the V gene TRBV5-1; 8 bases fit TRBD1. V dropped 4 bases and J dropped 4; count of bases not matched to a gene: 6. Germline V CDR1 and CDR2: SGHRS, YFSETQ. The CDR3 length is 14 residues. CDR3 nucleotides: TGCGCCAGCAGCGTCGGACAGGGTGGCACTGAAGCTTTCTTT. Amino acid sequence: CASSVGQGGTEAFF.

This clonotype was counted a few times. The V and J genes are TRBV6-2 or TRBV6-3 and TRBJ1-5; possible D gene TRBD1, 5 bases. From germline, CDR1 is MNHEY and CDR2 SVGEGT. CDR3 length: 14 amino acids. V lost 5 bases and J 1 base, leaving 9 bases between the germline ends. Here the CDR3 reads CASSQWDSNQPQHF. Written as DNA, the CDR3 is TGTGCCAGCAGTCAATGGGACAGCAATCAGCCCCAGCATTTT.

V is TRBV6-8 and J is TRBJ2-7; D remains ambiguous. In germline, CDR1 is MNHGY, CDR2 SAAAGT. The CDR3 is 10 residues long. Trimming removed 4 bases at V and 5 bases at J, with 3 bases between. The CDR3 loop is CASSSNEQYF. The CDR3, as DNA: TGTGCCAGCAGTTCCAACGAGCAGTACTTC.

A single count supports this clonotype. The V gene is TRBV29-1, the J gene TRBJ1-1; TRBD1 is a possible D gene (6 bases). Per germline, CDR1 SQVTM and CDR2 ANQGSEA. V lost 5 bases to trimming and J lost 2 bases, with 12 bases between them. The CDR3 contains 13 residues. In DNA, the CDR3 is TGCAGCGTTATGGGCAGGGGCAACACTGAAGCTTTCTTT. It is translated as CSVMGRGNTEAFF.

A few counts support this clonotype. The V call is TRBV28, the J call TRBJ2-7, with 10 bases identical to TRBD1. Germline V gives CDR1 MDHEN, CDR2 SYDVKM. V lost 4 bases to trimming and J lost 12 bases; unmatched junction nucleotides: 15. The length of the CDR3 is 15 residues. The CDR3, as DNA: TGTGCCAGCAGTTCGCCGACAGGGGGCGGAAATAGGAGGTACTTC. Amino acids: CASSSPTGGGNRRYF.

This clonotype has a count of ten or more. In DNA form, the CDR3 reads TGCAGCGTGGGGACAGGGCCCGGAGATACGCAGTATTTT. Amino acids: CSVGTGPGDTQYF. The chain combines TRBV29-1 with TRBJ2-3; 9 bases match TRBD1. Germline V gene sequence: CDR1 SQVTM, CDR2 ANQGSEA. The CDR3 is made up of 13 amino acids. The J segment lost 5 bases and the V segment lost 6 bases, leaving 6 bases of the junction unmatched.

This clonotype was seen ten or more times. The rearrangement links TRBV4-2 to TRBJ2-3; D unresolved. Trimming pared 1 base from V and 4 bases from J, leaving 9 bases between. CDR1 is LGHNA, CDR2 YNFKEQ, per germline. This CDR3 is 14 amino acids long. The CDR3 DNA reads TGTGCCAGCAGCCAAGTGCATTCCGCAGATACGCAGTATTTT. It yields the protein CASSQVHSADTQYF.

This chain connects TRBV27 to TRBJ1-2; the D gene is possibly TRBD1 (5 bases). V lost 5 bases to trimming and J lost 4 bases, with 14 bases between them. Germline values: CDR1 MNHEY, CDR2 SMNVEV (reference sequence). The CDR3 extends over 14 amino acids. CDR3 nucleotide sequence: TGTGCCAGCAGTCTAAGGGGATTCGGCTATGGCTACACCTTC. Its translation is CASSLRGFGYGYTF.

The chain has TRBV18 and TRBJ1-1; TRBD1 matches at 9 bases. The germline V gene has CDR1 KGHSH and CDR2 LQKENI. V dropped 4 bases and J dropped 3; count of bases not matched to a gene: 6. The CDR3 is 15 amino acids. In nucleotides, the CDR3 is TGTGCCAGCTCACACGGACAGGGGTTGGACACTGAAGCTTTCTTT. Translated, it gives CASSHGQGLDTEAFF.

This clonotype was found a few times. This chain joins TRBV18 and TRBJ1-4; D possibly corresponds to TRBD1 (5 bases). This CDR3 spans 13 amino acids. V was trimmed by 2 bases and J by 6 bases, leaving 7 bases between them. CDR1 KGHSH and CDR2 LQKENI come from the germline V gene. The CDR3 DNA sequence: TGTGCCAGCTCACCAAGCAGGGATGAAAAACTGTTTTTT. Protein product: CASSPSRDEKLFF. Variable domain in full (rest from reference TRBV18 and TRBJ1-4): NAGVMQNPRHLVRRRGQEARLRCSPMKGHSHVYWYRQLPEEGLKFMVYLQKENIIDESGMPKERFSAEFPKEGPSILRIQQVVRGDSAAYFCASSPSRDEKLFFGSGTQLSVL.

In its sample, this clonotype was seen many times. This chain links TRBV10-3 with TRBJ2-2; 8 bases line up with TRBD2. The CDR3 sequence is 14 residues long. Germline CDR1 reads ENHRY; CDR2 reads SYGVKD. The J segment lost 7 bases and the V segment lost 7 bases, leaving 8 bases of the junction unmatched. The CDR3 sequence: CAITDGAGVGELFF. For the CDR3, the DNA is TGTGCCATCACCGACGGAGCGGGAGTCGGGGAGCTGTTTTTT.

The rearrangement links TRBV6-1 to TRBJ1-2; the match to TRBD1 covers 7 bases. Germline values: CDR1 MNHNS, CDR2 SASEGT. V shed 3 bases and J 4 bases; nucleotides not matched to a gene: 2. The CDR3 extends over 13 amino acids. CDR3 loop: CASSDRQGYGYTF. As DNA, the CDR3 is TGTGCCAGCAGTGATCGACAGGGCTATGGCTACACCTTC.

This clonotype was observed many times. The chain employs TRBV28 and TRBJ2-1; D is possibly TRBD1 or TRBD2 (5 bases each). The CDR3 is 15 amino acids. CDR1 is MDHEN, CDR2 SYDVKM, per germline. Trimming took 4 bases from V and 6 from J, leaving 16 bases between them. CDR3 coding DNA: TGTGCCAGCAGTTCCGGGACCCTCTCGGCCAATGAGCAGTTCTTC. Translated, it gives CASSSGTLSANEQFF.

This clonotype occurred a few times. This chain uses TRBV27 with TRBJ2-2; possibly TRBD1 for D (6 bases). The CDR3 has 15 amino acids. V lost 5 bases to trimming and J lost 5 bases, with 15 bases between them. Germline-derived CDR1 and CDR2 are MNHEY and SMNVEV (reference sequence). This CDR3 reads CASSASGVGTGELFF. DNA of the CDR3: TGTGCCAGCAGTGCCTCAGGGGTAGGGACCGGGGAGCTGTTTTTT.

This clonotype has a handful of counts. The rearrangement uses TRBV7-9 and TRBJ1-2; 10 positions match TRBD1. The germline V gene has CDR1 SEHNR and CDR2 FQNEAQ (reference sequence). The CDR3 contains 15 residues. V gave up 5 bases and J gave up 4 bases; unmatched junction bases: 7. DNA for the CDR3: TGTGCCAGCAGCCCTCGGACAGGGGGACTCTATGGCTACACCTTC. This codes for CASSPRTGGLYGYTF.

The chain combines TRBV28 with TRBJ1-1; no clear D gene. V dropped 5 bases and J dropped 5 bases, with 9 bases sitting between them. CDR3 size: 12 residues. CDR1 MDHEN and CDR2 SYDVKM come from the germline V gene. The DNA of the CDR3 is TGTGCCAGCAGTCTTATAAAAACTGAAGCTTTCTTT. Its protein product is CASSLIKTEAFF.

This clonotype was counted only a few times. The rearrangement uses TRBV12-3 or TRBV12-4 and TRBJ2-1; weak D call: TRBD1 (6 bases). With 3 bases removed from V and 7 bases from J, the gap between germline ends came to 19 bases. CDR3 size: 16 residues. The CDR3 sequence is CASSFGSAPGVNEQFF. The CDR3 nucleotides read TGTGCCAGCAGTTTCGGTAGCGCCCCAGGGGTTAATGAGCAGTTCTTC.

In its sample, this clonotype was seen a few times. The chain uses TRBV5-1 and TRBJ2-1; 8 bases are a match to TRBD2. Germline CDR1 SGHRS, CDR2 YFSETQ. This CDR3 region has 16 residues. V shed 0 bases and J 6 bases; nucleotides not matched to a gene: 8. CDR3 sequence: CASSLVSSGTFNEQFF. For the CDR3, the DNA is TGCGCCAGCAGCTTGGTTAGTAGCGGGACGTTCAATGAGCAGTTCTTC. Together with reference TRBV5-1 and TRBJ2-1, the CDR3 gives the full variable domain: KAGVTQTPRYLIKTRGQQVTLSCSPISGHRSVSWYQQTPGQGLQFLFEYFSETQRNKGNFPGRFSGRQFSNSRSEMNVSTLELGDSALYLCASSLVSSGTFNEQFFGPGTRLTVL.

The rearrangement links TRBV7-9 to TRBJ1-4; D perhaps matches TRBD1 (6 bases). This CDR3 contains 17 residues. The germline gives CDR1 SEHNR, CDR2 FQNEAQ (reference sequence). V lost 5 bases and J 8 bases, leaving 24 bases between the germline ends. CDR3 sequence reads: CASSLGGDSILPEKLFF. The CDR3 coding sequence is TGTGCCAGCAGCCTAGGGGGGGACTCTATTTTGCCGGAAAAACTGTTTTTT.

The sample holds a few counts of this clonotype. This sequence joins TRBV12-5 and TRBJ2-1; the D call may be TRBD1 or TRBD2 (6 bases each). The length of the CDR3 is 15 residues. V was shortened by 5 bases and J by 9 bases, with 20 bases between the two germline ends. Per germline, CDR1 LGHNT and CDR2 FRNRAP. The CDR3 sequence: CASGPGFVGGSEQFF. CDR3 coding DNA: TGTGCTAGTGGTCCCGGCTTTGTGGGGGGCAGTGAGCAGTTCTTC.